This T cell receptor (beta chain) is from a study of T-cell memory formation after mild COVID-19. Study observations and caveats: Contracting clones, day 15 to 85, had balanced CD4/CD8, and later expanders favored CD4+.

This clonotype was seen a handful of times. Its specificity is unknown. TCRdb re-called the 5' RACE reads with MiXCR, one entry per CDR3 protein. Of about 340,000 distinct CDR3 sequences in the sample, under 25% were seen once. Per the germline V gene, CDR1 is SGHRS and CDR2 is YFSETQ. V lost 4 bases and J lost 14, with 16 bases in between. The CDR3 has 13 amino acids. The chain has TRBV5-1 and TRBJ1-6; D possibly corresponds to TRBD1 (5 bases). Sequenced sample: PBMCs or a T cell subset sorted from them (not recorded which). This clonotype was obtained from an adult woman who had mild COVID-19 (a few samples of this study predate the infection). Cell type and time point are not known. In DNA, the CDR3 is TGCGCCAGCAGCCCACCCTCGGGGGAGACCCTCCACTTT. Translated, it gives CASSPPSGETLHF.